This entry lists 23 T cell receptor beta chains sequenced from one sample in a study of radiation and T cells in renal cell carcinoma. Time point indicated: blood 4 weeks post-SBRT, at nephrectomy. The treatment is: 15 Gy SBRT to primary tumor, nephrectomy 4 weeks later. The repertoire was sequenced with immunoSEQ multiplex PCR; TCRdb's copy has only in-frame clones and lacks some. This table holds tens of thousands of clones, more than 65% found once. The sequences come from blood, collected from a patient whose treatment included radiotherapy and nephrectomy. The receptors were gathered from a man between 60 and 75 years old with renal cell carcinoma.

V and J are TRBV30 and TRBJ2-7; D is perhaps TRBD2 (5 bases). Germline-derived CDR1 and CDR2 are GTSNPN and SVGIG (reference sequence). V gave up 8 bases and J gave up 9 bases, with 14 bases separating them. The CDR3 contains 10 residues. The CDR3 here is CALGVVRQYF. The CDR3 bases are TGTGCCCTCGGGGTGGTAAGGCAGTACTTC. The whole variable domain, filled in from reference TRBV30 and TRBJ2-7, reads SQTIHQWPATLVQPVGSPLSLECTVEGTSNPNLYWYRQAAGRGLQLLFYSVGIGQISSEVPQNLSASRPQDRQFILSSKKLLLSDSGFYLCALGVVRQYFGPGTRLTVT.

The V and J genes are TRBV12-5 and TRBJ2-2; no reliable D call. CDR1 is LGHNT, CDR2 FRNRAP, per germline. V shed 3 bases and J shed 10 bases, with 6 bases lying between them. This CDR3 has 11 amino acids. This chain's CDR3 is CASGFVEELFF. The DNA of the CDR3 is TGTGCTAGTGGTTTTGTCGAGGAGCTGTTTTTT.

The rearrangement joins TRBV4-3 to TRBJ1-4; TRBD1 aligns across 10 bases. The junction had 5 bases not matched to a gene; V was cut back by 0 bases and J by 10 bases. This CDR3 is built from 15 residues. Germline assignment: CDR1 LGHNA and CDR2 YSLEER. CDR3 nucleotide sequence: TGCGCCAGCAGCCAAGATCGACAGGGGGCAGGAAAACTGTTTTTT. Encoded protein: CASSQDRQGAGKLFF.

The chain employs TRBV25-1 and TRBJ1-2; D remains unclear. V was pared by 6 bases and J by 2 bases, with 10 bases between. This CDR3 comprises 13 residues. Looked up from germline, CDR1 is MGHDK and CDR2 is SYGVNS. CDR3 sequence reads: CASSKDPNYGYTF. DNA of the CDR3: TGTGCCAGCAGCAAGGATCCCAACTATGGCTACACCTTC.

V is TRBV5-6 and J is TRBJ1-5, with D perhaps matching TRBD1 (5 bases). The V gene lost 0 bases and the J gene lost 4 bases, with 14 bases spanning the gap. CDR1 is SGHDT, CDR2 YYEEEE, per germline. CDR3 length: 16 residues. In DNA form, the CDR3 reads TGTGCCAGCAGCTTGGGGAGGGGTCGGGGTAATCAGCCCCAGCATTTT. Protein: CASSLGRGRGNQPQHF. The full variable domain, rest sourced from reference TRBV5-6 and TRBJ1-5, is DAGVTQSPTHLIKTRGQQVTLRCSPKSGHDTVSWYQQALGQGPQFIFQYYEEEERQRGNFPDRFSGHQFPNYSSELNVNALLLGDSALYLCASSLGRGRGNQPQHFGDGTRLSIL.

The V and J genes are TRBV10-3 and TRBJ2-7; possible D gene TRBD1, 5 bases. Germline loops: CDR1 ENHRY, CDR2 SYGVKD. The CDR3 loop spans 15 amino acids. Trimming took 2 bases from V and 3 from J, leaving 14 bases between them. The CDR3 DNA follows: TGTGCCATCAGTGAGCCCAGGGTTACGAGCTACGAGCAGTACTTC. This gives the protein CAISEPRVTSYEQYF.

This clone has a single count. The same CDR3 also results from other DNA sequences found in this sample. Here the CDR3 reads CASSPRQGAAYEQYF. CDR3 nucleotides: TGTGCCAGCAGCCCTCGACAGGGGGCTGCCTACGAGCAGTACTTC. The rearrangement links TRBV6-5 to TRBJ2-7; 10 bases align to TRBD1. The germline V gene has CDR1 MNHEY and CDR2 SVGAGI. The V gene end was trimmed by 6 bases and the J gene end by 2 bases; junction bases not matched to a gene: 7. CDR3 length: 15 residues.

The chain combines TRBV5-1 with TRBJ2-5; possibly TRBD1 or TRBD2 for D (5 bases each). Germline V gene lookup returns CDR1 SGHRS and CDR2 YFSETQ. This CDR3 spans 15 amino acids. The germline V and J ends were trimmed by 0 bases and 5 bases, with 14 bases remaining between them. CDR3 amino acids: CASSLAAGSDETQYF. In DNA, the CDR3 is TGCGCCAGCAGCTTGGCGGCAGGGAGTGACGAGACCCAGTACTTC.

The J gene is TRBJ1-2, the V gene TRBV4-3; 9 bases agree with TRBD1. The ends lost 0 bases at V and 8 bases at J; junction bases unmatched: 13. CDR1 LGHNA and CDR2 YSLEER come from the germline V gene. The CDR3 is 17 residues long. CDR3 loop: CASSQEWGTGGAGGYTF. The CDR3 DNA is TGCGCCAGCAGCCAAGAGTGGGGAACAGGGGGCGCGGGGGGCTACACCTTC.

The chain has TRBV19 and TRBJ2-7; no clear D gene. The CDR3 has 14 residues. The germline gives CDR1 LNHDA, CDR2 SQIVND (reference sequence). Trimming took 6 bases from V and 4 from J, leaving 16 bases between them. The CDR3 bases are TGTGCCAGTAGGAGAAACATGGGCTCTTACGAGCAGTACTTC. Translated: CASRRNMGSYEQYF.

For the CDR3, the DNA is TGTGCCAGCAGATTACAGGGGGGCACAGATACGCAGTATTTT. Protein product: CASRLQGGTDTQYF. The chain has TRBV6-4 and TRBJ2-3; 8 bases are shared with TRBD1. This CDR3 contains 14 residues. CDR1 and CDR2 from the germline V gene are MRHNA and SNTAGT. Trimming cost V 6 bases and J 1 base; bases outside gene matches: 3.

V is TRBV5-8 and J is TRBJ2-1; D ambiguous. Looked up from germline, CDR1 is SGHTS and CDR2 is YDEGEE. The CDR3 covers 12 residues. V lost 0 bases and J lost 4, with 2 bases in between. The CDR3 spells CASSLDYNEQFF. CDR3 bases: TGTGCCAGCAGCTTGGATTACAATGAGCAGTTCTTC.

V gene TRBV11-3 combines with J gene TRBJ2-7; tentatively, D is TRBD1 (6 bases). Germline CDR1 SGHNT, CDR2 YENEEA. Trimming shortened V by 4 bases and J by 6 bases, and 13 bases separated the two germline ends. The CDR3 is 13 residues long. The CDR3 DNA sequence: TGTGCCAGCAGCTGGGGACATCTACGCGAGCAGTACTTC. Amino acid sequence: CASSWGHLREQYF. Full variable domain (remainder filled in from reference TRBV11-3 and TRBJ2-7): EAGVVQSPRYKIIEKKQPVAFWCNPISGHNTLYWYLQNLGQGPELLIRYENEEAVDDSQLPKDRFSAERLKGVDSTLKIQPAELGDSAVYLCASSWGHLREQYFGPGTRLTVT.

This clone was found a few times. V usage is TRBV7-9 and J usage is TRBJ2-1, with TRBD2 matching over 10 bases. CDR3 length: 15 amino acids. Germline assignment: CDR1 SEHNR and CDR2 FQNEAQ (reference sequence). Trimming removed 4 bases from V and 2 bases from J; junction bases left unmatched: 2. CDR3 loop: CASSWTSGTYNEQFF. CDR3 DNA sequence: TGTGCCAGCAGCTGGACTAGCGGCACCTACAATGAGCAGTTCTTC.

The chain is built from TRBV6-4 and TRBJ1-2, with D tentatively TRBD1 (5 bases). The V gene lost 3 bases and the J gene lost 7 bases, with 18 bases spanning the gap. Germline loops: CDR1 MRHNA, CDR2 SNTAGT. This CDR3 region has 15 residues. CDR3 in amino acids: CASSEVAGFSSGYTF. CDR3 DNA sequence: TGTGCCAGCAGTGAAGTGGCAGGGTTCTCGAGTGGCTACACCTTC.

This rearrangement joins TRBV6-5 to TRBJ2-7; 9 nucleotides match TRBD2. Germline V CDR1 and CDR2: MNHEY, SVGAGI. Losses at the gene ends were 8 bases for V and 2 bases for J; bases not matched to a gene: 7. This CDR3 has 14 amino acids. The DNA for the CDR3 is TGTGCCAGCGGACCATTAGCGGGAGCCTACGAGCAGTACTTC. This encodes CASGPLAGAYEQYF.

DNA of the CDR3: TGTGCCAGCAGCTATCAAGAGACCCAGTACTTC. It translates to CASSYQETQYF. The chain is built from TRBV7-2 and TRBJ2-5; D remains unclear. Trimming shortened V by 4 bases and J by 2 bases, and 2 bases separated the two germline ends. This CDR3 contains 11 residues. Germline-derived CDR1 and CDR2 are SGHTA and FQGNSA. Full variable domain (remainder filled in from reference TRBV7-2 and TRBJ2-5): GAGVSQSPSNKVTEKGKDVELRCDPISGHTALYWYRQSLGQGLEFLIYFQGNSAPDKSGLPSDRFSAERTGGSVSTLTIQRTQQEDSAVYLCASSYQETQYFGPGTRLLVL.

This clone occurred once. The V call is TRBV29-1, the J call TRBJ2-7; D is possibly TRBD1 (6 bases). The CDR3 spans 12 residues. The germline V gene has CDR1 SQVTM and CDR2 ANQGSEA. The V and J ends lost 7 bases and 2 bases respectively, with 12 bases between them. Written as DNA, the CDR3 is TGCAGCGGGAGGACAGCCCCCTACGAGCAGTACTTC. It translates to CSGRTAPYEQYF.

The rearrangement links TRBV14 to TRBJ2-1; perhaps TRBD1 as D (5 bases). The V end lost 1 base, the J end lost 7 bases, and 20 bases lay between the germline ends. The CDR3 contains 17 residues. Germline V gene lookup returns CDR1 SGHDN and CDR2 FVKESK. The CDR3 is CASSQGVRVVMRNEQFF. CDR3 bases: TGTGCCAGCAGCCAAGGGGTCAGGGTCGTGATGCGGAATGAGCAGTTCTTC.

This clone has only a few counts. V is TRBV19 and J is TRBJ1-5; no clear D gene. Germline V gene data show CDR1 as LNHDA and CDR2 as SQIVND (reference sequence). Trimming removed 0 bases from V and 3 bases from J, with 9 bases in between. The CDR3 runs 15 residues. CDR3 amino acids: CASSIDPNNNQPQHF. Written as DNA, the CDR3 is TGTGCCAGTAGTATAGATCCGAACAACAATCAGCCCCAGCATTTT.

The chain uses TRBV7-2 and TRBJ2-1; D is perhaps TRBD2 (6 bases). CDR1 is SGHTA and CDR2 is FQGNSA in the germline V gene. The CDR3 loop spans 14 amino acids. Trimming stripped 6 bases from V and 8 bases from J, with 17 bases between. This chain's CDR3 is CASRRSSASDEQFF. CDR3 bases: TGTGCCAGCAGGAGGTCATCCGCTAGCGATGAGCAGTTCTTC.

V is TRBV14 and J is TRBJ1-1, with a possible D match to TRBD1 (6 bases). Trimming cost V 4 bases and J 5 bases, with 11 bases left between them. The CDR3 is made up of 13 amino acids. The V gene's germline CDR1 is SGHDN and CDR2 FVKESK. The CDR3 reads CASSPLRGTEAFF. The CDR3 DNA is TGTGCCAGCAGCCCACTCAGGGGAACTGAAGCTTTCTTT.

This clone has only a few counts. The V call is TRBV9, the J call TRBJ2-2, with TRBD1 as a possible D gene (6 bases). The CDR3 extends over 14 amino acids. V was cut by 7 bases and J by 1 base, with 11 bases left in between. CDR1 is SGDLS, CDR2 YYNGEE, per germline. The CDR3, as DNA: TGTGCCAGCCGGACAGAGCGGAACACCGGGGAGCTGTTTTTT. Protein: CASRTERNTGELFF.